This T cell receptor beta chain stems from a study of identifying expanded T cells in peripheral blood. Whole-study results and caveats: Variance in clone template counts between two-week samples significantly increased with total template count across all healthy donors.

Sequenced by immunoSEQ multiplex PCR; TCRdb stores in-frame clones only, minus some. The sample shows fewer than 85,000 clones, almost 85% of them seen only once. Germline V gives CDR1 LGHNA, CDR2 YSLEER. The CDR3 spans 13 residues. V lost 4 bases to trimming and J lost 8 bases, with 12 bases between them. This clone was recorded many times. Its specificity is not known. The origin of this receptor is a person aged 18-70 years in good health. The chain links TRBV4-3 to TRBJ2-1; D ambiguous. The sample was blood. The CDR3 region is CASSRGLDHEQFF. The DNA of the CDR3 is TGCGCCAGCAGCCGCGGATTAGATCATGAGCAGTTCTTC.